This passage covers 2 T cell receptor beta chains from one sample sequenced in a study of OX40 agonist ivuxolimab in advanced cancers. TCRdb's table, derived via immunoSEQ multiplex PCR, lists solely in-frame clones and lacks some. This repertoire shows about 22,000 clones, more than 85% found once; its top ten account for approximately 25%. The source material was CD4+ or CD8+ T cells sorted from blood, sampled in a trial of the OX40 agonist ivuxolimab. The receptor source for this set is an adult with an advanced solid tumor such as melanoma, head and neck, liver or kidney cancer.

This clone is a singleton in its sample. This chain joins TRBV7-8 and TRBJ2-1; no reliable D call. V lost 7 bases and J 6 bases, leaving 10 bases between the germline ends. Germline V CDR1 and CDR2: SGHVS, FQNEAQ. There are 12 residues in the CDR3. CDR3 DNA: TGTGCCAGCACCTTTTCAAGCAATGAGCAGTTCTTC. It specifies CASTFSSNEQFF.

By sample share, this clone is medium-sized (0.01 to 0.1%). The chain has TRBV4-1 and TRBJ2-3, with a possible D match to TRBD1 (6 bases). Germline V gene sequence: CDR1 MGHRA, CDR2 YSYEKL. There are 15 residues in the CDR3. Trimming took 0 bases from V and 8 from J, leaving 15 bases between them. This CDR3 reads CASSQETGLAGTQYF. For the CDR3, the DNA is TGCGCCAGCAGCCAAGAAACAGGGTTGGCGGGTACGCAGTATTTT.